This T cell receptor (beta chain) was identified in a study of T cell responses to AZD1222 COVID-19 vaccine. Whole-study results and caveats: At baseline, just five or six AZD1222 recipients tested seropositive.

As regards this clone: Antigen: not known.

Sequenced by immunoSEQ multiplex PCR; TCRdb stores in-frame clones only, minus some. The data contain 85,000 to 110,000 clones, roughly 88% of them singletons. Germline V gene data show CDR1 as SGHRS and CDR2 as YFSETQ. V was shortened by 4 bases and J by 4 bases, with 18 bases between the two germline ends. The CDR3 consists of 16 residues. Source: peripheral blood, taken on day 0 of AZD1222 vaccination. This TCR was sampled from an adult in good health. The chain links TRBV5-1 to TRBJ1-5; unclear D gene. In DNA, the CDR3 is TGCGCCAGCAGCCCGGGCGACACCCAAGGTAATCAGCCCCAGCATTTT. Amino acid sequence: CASSPGDTQGNQPQHF. The full variable domain, with the rest looked up from reference TRBV5-1 and TRBJ1-5, is KAGVTQTPRYLIKTRGQQVTLSCSPISGHRSVSWYQQTPGQGLQFLFEYFSETQRNKGNFPGRFSGRQFSNSRSEMNVSTLELGDSALYLCASSPGDTQGNQPQHFGDGTRLSIL.